The text below deals with one T cell receptor beta chain. Its matching antigen is unknown. This entry belongs to a study of CD8+CD57+ T cells in acquired aplastic anemia. Turning to the study itself: Recorded DNA amounts for sorted CD4+ and CD8+ cells had an average of approximately 3 ug.

General study results and limits: Between the patient and control groups, CD8+ Simpson's diversity did not differ significantly.

Genomic DNA acted as the template from which TCR beta VDJ combination and CDR3 sequence profiling were carried out. TCRdb processed the reads anew with MiXCR; each CDR3 protein has one entry. The profile shows 250,000 to 350,000 distinct CDR3 sequences, about 56% of them singletons. The CDR3 has 15 amino acids. V shed 8 bases and J 5 bases; nucleotides not matched to a gene: 8. Germline CDR1 DFQATT, CDR2 SNEGSKA (reference sequence). Sequenced sample: sorted CD4+, CD8+, or CD8+CD57+ T cells (not recorded which) from PBMCs. The TCR sequence derives from a human donor with severe aplastic anemia or a healthy control (not recorded which). The V call is TRBV20-1, the J call TRBJ2-3; 15 bases are shared with TRBD2. The CDR3 nucleotides are TGCAGTACGGGACTAGCGGGAGGCTTGAGAGATACGCAGTATTTT. This encodes CSTGLAGGLRDTQYF.